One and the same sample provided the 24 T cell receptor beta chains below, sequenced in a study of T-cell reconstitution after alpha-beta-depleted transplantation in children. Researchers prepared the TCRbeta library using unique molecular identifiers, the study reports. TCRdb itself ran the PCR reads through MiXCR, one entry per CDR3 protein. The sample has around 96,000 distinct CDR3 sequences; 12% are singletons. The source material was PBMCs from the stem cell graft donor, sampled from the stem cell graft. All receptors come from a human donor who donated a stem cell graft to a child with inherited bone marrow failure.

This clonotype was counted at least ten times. The CDR3 here is CASSLARTGLKSFF. Here the CDR3 DNA reads TGTGCCAGCAGCTTAGCCCGGACAGGGCTAAAATCTTTCTTT. The chain recombines TRBV7-8 with TRBJ1-1; TRBD1 matches at 8 bases. The germline V gene encodes CDR1 SGHVS and CDR2 FQNEAQ. Trimming removed 0 bases from V and 12 bases from J; junction bases left unmatched: 9. The CDR3 consists of 14 residues.

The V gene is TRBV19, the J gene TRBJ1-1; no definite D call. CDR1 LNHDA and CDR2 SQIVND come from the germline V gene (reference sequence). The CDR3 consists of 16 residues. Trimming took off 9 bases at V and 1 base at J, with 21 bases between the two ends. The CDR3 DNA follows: TGTGCCAGCGCTCCCGGGCCCCGAGTCGGGAACACTGAAGCTTTCTTT. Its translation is CASAPGPRVGNTEAFF.

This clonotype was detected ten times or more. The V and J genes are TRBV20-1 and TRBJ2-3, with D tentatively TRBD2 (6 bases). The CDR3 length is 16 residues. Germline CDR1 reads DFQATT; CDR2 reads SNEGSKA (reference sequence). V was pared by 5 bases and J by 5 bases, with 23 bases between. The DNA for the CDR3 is TGCAGTGCTGACCAGCCCCAGAGCGCGGGGAGAGATACGCAGTATTTT. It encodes CSADQPQSAGRDTQYF.

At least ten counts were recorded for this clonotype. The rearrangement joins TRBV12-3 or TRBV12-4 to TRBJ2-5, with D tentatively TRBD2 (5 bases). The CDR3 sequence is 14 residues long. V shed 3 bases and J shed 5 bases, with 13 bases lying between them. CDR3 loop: CASSFGGGRETQYF. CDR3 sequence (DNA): TGTGCCAGCAGTTTTGGAGGAGGACGGGAGACCCAGTACTTC.

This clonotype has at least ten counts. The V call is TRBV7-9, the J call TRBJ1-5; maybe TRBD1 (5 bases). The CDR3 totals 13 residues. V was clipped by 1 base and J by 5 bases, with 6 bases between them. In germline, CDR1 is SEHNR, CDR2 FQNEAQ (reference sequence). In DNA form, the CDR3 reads TGTGCCAGCAGCTTAGAAGGGGATCAGCCCCAGCATTTT. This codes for CASSLEGDQPQHF.

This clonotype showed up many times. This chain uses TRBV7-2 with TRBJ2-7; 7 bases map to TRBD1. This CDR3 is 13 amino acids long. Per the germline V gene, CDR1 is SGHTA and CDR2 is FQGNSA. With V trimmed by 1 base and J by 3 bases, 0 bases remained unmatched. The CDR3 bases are TGTGCCAGCAGCTTAGGGGACAGCTACGAGCAGTACTTC. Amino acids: CASSLGDSYEQYF.

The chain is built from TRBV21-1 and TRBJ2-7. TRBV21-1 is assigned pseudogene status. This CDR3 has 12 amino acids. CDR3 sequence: CASKMISYEQYF. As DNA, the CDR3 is TGTGCCAGCAAAATGATTAGTTACGAGCAGTACTTC.

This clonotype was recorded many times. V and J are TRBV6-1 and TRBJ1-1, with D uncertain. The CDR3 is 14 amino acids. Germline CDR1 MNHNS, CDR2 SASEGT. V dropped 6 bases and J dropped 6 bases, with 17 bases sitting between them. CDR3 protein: CASRAEGGRSEAFF. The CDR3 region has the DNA TGTGCCAGCAGAGCGGAGGGCGGGAGGTCTGAAGCTTTCTTT.

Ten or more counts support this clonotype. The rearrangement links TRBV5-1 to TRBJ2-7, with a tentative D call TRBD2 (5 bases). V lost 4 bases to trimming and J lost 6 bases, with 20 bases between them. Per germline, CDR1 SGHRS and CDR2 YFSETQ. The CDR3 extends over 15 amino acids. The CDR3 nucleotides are TGCGCCAGCAGCCCAACCTTACCGGGGAGCGGCGAGCAGTACTTC. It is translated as CASSPTLPGSGEQYF.

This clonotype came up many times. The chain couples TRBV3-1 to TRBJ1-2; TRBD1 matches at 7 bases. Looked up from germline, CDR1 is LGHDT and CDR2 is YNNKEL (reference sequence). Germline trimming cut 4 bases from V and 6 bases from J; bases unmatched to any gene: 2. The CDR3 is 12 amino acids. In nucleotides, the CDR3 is TGTGCCAGCAGCCCACAGGGGCATGGCTACACCTTC. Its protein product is CASSPQGHGYTF.

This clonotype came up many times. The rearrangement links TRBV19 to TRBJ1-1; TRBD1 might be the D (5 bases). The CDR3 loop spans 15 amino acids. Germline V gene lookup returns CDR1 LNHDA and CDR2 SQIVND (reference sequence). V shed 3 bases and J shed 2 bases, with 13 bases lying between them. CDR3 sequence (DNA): TGTGCCAGTAGTATTCAGGGTTTTTCCAACACTGAAGCTTTCTTT. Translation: CASSIQGFSNTEAFF. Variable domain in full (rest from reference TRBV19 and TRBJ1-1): DGGITQSPKYLFRKEGQNVTLSCEQNLNHDAMYWYRQDPGQGLRLIYYSQIVNDFQKGDIAEGYSVSREKKESFPLTVTSAQKNPTAFYLCASSIQGFSNTEAFFGQGTRLTVV.

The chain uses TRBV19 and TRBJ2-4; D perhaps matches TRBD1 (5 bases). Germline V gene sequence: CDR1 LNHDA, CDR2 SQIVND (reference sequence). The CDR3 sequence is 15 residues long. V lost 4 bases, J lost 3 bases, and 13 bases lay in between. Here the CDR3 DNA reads TGTGCCAGTAGTAGGGGCTTGTCGGGCAAAAACATTCAGTACTTC. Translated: CASSRGLSGKNIQYF.

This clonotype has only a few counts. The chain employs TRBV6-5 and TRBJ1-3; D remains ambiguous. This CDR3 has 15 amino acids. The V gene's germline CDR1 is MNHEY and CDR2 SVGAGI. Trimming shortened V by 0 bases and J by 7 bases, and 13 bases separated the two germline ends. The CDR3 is CASSYSPRLDNTIYF. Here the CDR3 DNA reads TGTGCCAGCAGTTACTCCCCCCGGCTCGACAACACCATATATTTT.

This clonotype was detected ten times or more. CDR3 residues: CASSWGTAMNTEAFF. The DNA of the CDR3 is TGCGCCAGCAGCTGGGGGACAGCGATGAACACTGAAGCTTTCTTT. The J gene is TRBJ1-1, the V gene TRBV5-1, with 7 bases lining up with TRBD1. Germline V gene sequence: CDR1 SGHRS, CDR2 YFSETQ. The CDR3 consists of 15 residues. After removal of 3 bases from V and 0 bases from J, the junction contained 5 bases not matched to a gene.

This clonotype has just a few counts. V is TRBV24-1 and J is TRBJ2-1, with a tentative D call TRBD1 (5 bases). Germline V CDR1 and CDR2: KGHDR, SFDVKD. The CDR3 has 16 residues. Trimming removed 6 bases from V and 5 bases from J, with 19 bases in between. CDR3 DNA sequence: TGTGCCACCAGTCTTGGTTGGGGCTCCCCAAACAATGAGCAGTTCTTC. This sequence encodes CATSLGWGSPNNEQFF.

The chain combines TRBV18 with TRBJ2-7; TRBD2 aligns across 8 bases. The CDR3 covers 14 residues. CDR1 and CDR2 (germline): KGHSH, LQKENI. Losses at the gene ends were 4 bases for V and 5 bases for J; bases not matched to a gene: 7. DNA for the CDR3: TGTGCCAGCTCACAGCGGGAGACCACCCACGAGCAGTACTTC. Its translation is CASSQRETTHEQYF.

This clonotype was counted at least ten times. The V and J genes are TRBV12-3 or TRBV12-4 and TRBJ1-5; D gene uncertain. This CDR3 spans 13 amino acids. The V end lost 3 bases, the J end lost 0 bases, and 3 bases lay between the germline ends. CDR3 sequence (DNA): TGTGCCAGCAGTTTCTCTAGCAATCAGCCCCAGCATTTT. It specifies CASSFSSNQPQHF.

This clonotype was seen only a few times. The DNA of the CDR3 is TGCAGTGCTAGAGATCCCCGGACAAGGGGAGGGACTGAAGCTTTCTTT. Encoded protein: CSARDPRTRGGTEAFF. The rearrangement links TRBV20-1 to TRBJ1-1, with a tentative D call TRBD1 (5 bases). Trimming left V 0 bases short and J 5 bases short, with 19 bases between. Per germline, CDR1 DFQATT and CDR2 SNEGSKA (reference sequence). The CDR3 contains 16 residues.

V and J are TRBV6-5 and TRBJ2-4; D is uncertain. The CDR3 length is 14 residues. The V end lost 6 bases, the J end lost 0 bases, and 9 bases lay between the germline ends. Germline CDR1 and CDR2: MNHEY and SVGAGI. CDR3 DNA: TGTGCCAGCAGCCCCACGGGAGCCAAAAACATTCAGTACTTC. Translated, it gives CASSPTGAKNIQYF.

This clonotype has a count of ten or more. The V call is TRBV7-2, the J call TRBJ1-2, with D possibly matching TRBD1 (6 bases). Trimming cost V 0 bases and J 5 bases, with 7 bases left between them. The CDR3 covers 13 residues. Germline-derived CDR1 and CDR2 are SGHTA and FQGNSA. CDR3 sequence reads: CASSLATGYGYTF. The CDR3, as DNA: TGTGCCAGCAGCTTAGCGACAGGATATGGCTACACCTTC.

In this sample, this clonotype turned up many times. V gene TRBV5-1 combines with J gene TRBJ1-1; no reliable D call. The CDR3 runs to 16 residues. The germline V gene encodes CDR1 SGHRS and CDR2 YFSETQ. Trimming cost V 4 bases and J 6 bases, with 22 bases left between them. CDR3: CASSKKPAQLGAEAFF. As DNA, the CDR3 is TGCGCCAGCAGCAAAAAACCAGCACAACTTGGGGCTGAAGCTTTCTTT.

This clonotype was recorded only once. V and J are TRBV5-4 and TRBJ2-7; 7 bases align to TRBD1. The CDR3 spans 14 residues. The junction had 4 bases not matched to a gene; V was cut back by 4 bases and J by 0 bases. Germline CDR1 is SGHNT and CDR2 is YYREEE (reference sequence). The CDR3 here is CASSMGQYSYEQYF. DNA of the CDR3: TGTGCCAGCAGCATGGGACAGTACTCCTACGAGCAGTACTTC. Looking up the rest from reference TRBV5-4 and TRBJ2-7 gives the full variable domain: ETGVTQSPTHLIKTRGQQVTLRCSSQSGHNTVSWYQQALGQGPQFIFQYYREEENGRGNFPPRFSGLQFPNYSSELNVNALELDDSALYLCASSMGQYSYEQYFGPGTRLTVT.

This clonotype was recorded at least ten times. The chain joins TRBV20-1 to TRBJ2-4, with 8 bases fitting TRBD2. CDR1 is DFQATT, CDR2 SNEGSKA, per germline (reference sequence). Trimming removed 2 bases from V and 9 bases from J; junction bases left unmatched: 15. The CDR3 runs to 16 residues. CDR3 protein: CSARSTGGRRLGIQYF. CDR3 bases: TGCAGTGCTAGATCGACGGGCGGGAGGAGGCTTGGCATTCAGTACTTC.

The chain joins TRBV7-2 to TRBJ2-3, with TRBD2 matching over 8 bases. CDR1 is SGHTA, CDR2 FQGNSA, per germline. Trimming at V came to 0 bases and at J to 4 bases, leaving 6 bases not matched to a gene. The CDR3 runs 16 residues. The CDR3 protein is CASSLAWTSRSDTQYF. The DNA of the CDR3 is TGTGCCAGCAGCTTAGCCTGGACTAGCAGGTCAGATACGCAGTATTTT.